This T cell receptor beta chain is drawn from a study of read filtering for tumor transcriptome and immune sequencing. Study information: Transcriptome libraries were built from DNase-treated RNA. Findings and limits, study-wide: The sorted CD138-negative fraction was a mixed bone marrow immune population, not purified T cells.

This library used about 360 ng RNA and molecular barcoded adaptors spanning alpha/delta and beta/gamma chains. One entry per CDR3 protein results from TCRdb running MiXCR on the reads. The table shows 100,000 to 150,000 distinct CDR3 sequences, with about 13% occurring only once. The CDR3 runs to 14 residues. Germline V gene sequence: CDR1 SNHLY, CDR2 FYNNEI. V lost 6 bases, J lost 7 bases, and 6 bases stayed unmatched. This clonotype was seen repeatedly, ten times or more. Its antigen is as yet unknown. Every patient had bone marrow sampled while the disease was active. The sequenced sample was a population of CD138-negative cells sorted from bone marrow. The source is a donor at least 40 years old with multiple myeloma. The V gene is TRBV2, the J gene TRBJ1-5; 10 nucleotides match TRBD1. In nucleotides, the CDR3 is TGTGCCAGCAGGGCCGGGACAGGGGAACAGCCCCAGCATTTT. Translation: CASRAGTGEQPQHF. Full variable domain (outside the CDR3, taken from reference TRBV2 and TRBJ1-5): EPEVTQTPSHQVTQMGQEVILRCVPISNHLYFYWYRQILGQKVEFLVSFYNNEISEKSEIFDDQFSVERPDGSNFTLKIRSTKLEDSAMYFCASRAGTGEQPQHFGDGTRLSIL.